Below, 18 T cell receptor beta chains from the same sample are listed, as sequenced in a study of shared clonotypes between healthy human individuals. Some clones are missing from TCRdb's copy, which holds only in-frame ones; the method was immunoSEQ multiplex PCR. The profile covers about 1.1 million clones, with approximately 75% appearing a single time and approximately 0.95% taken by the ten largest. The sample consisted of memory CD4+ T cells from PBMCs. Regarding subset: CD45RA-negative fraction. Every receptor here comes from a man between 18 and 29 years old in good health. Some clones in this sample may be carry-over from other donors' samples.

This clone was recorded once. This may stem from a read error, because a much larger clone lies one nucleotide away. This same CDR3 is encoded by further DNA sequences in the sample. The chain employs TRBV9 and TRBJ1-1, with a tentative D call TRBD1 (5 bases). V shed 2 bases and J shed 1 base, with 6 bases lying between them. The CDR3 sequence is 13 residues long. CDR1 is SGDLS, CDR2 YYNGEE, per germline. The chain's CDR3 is CASSVTANTEAFF. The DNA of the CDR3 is TGTGCCAGCAGCGTGACAGCGAACACTGAAGCTTTCTTT.

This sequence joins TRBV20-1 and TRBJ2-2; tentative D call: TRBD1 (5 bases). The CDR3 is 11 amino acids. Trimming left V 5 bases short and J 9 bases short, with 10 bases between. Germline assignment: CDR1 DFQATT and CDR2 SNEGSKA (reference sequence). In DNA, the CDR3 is TGCAGTGCTCAGGACATTAGGGAGCTGTTTTTT. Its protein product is CSAQDIRELFF.

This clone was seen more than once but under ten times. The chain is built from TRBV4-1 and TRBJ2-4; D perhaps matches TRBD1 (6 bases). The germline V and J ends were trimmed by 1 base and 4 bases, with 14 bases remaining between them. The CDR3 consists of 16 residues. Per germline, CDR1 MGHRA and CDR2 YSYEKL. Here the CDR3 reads CASSQVVRGSKNIQYF. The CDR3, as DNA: TGCGCCAGCAGCCAAGTGGTGAGGGGGTCAAAAAACATTCAGTACTTC.

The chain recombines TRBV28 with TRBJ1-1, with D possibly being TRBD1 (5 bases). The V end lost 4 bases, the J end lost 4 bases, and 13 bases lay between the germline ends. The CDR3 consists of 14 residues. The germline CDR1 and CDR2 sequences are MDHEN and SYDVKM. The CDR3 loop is CASSSGPLGTEAFF. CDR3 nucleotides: TGTGCCAGCAGTTCGGGACCGCTGGGCACTGAAGCTTTCTTT.

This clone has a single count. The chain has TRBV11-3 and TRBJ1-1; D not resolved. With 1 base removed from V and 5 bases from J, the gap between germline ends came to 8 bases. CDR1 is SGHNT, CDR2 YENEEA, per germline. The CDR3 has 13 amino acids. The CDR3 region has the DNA TGTGCCAGCAGCTTAGGCAGGAGGACTGAAGCTTTCTTT. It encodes CASSLGRRTEAFF.

The CDR3 DNA reads as TGTGCCAGCAGCTTTAGCCCAAGGACAGATACGCAGTATTTT. Its protein product is CASSFSPRTDTQYF. This sequence joins TRBV11-1 and TRBJ2-3; D remains ambiguous. Germline V lookup: CDR1 SGHAT, CDR2 FQDESV (reference sequence). The CDR3 contains 14 residues. Trimming removed 3 bases from V and 3 bases from J, with 10 bases in between. Full variable domain (rest looked up from reference TRBV11-1 and TRBJ2-3): EAEVAQSPRYKITEKSQAVAFWCDPISGHATLYWYRQILGQGPELLVQFQDESVVDDSQLPKDRFSAERLKGVDSTLKIQPAELGDSAMYLCASSFSPRTDTQYFGPGTRLTVL.

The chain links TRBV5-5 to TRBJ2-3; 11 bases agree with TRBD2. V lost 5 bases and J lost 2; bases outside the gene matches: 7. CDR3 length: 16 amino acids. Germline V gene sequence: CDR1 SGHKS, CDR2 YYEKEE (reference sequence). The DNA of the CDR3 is TGTGCCAGCAGGACGATGGGACTAGCGGACACAGATACGCAGTATTTT. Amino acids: CASRTMGLADTDTQYF.

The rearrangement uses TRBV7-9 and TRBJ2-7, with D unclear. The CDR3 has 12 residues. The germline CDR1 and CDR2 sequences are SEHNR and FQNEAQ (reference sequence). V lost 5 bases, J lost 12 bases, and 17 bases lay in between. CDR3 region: CASSPVGQRLYF. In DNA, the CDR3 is TGTGCCAGCAGCCCTGTTGGGCAGAGATTGTACTTC.

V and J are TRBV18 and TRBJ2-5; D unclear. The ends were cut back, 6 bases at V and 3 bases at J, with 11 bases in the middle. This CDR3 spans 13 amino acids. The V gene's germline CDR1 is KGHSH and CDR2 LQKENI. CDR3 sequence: CASSPTIEETQYF. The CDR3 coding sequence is TGTGCCAGCTCTCCAACAATCGAAGAGACCCAGTACTTC.

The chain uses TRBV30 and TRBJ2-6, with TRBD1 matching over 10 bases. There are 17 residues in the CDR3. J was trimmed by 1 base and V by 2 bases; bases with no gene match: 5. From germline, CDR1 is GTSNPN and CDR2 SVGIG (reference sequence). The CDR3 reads CAWSLGQGWSGANVLTF. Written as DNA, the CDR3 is TGTGCCTGGAGTTTGGGACAGGGGTGGTCTGGGGCCAACGTCCTGACTTTC.

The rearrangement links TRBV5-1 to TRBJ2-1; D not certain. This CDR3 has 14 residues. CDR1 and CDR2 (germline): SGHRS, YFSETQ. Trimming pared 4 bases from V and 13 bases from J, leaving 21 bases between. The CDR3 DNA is TGCGCCAGCAGCCCACAAATACGCGCTCACCTACAGTTCTTC. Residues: CASSPQIRAHLQFF.

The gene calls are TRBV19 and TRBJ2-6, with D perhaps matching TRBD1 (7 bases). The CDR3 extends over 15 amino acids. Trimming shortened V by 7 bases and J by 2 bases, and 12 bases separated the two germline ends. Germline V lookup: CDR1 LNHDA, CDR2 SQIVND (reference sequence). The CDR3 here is CASISGGTGANVLTF. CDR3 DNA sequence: TGTGCCAGTATCTCAGGGGGGACTGGGGCCAACGTCCTGACTTTC.

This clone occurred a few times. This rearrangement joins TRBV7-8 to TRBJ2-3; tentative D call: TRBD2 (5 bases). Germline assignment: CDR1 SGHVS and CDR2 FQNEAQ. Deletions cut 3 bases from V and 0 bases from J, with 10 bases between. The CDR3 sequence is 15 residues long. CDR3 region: CASSFQAASTDTQYF. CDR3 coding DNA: TGTGCCAGCAGCTTTCAAGCGGCGAGCACAGATACGCAGTATTTT. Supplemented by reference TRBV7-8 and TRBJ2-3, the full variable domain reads GAGVSQSPRYKVAKRGQDVALRCDPISGHVSLFWYQQALGQGPEFLTYFQNEAQLDKSGLPSDRFFAERPEGSVSTLKIQRTQQEDSAVYLCASSFQAASTDTQYFGPGTRLTVL.

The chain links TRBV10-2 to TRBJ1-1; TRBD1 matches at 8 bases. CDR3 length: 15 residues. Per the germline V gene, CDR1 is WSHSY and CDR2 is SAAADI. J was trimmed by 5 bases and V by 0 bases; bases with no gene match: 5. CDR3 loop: CASSESTGAGTEAFF. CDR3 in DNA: TGCGCCAGCAGTGAGTCGACAGGGGCAGGTACTGAAGCTTTCTTT.

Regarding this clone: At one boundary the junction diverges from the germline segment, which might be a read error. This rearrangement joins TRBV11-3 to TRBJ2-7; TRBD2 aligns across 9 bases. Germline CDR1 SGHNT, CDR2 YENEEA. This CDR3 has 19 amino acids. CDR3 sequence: CASSLGGSRTSDHTLTGDF. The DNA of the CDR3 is TGTGCCAGCAGCTTAGGTGGCTCAAGGACTAGCGACCATACGTTGACTGGGGACTTC.

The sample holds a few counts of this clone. CDR3 in amino acids: CASRVERETQYF. Written as DNA, the CDR3 is TGTGCCAGTAGGGTGGAGCGGGAGACCCAGTACTTC. J is TRBJ2-5 and V is TRBV2, with a possible D match to TRBD2 (5 bases). V was pared by 9 bases and J by 5 bases, with 13 bases between. Germline V gene data show CDR1 as SNHLY and CDR2 as FYNNEI. The CDR3 runs 12 residues.

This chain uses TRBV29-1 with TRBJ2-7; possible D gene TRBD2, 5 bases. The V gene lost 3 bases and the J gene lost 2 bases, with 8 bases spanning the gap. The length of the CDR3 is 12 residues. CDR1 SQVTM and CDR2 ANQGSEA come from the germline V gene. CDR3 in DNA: TGCAGCGTTGACGACGGGACCTACGAGCAGTACTTC. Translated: CSVDDGTYEQYF.

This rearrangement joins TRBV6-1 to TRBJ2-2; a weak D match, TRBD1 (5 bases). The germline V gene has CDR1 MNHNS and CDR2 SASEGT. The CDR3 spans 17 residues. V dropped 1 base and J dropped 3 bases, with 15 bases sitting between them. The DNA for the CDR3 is TGTGCCAGCAGTGAAGGGCTAAGGGGTGGGGACACCGGGGAGCTGTTTTTT. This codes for CASSEGLRGGDTGELFF.